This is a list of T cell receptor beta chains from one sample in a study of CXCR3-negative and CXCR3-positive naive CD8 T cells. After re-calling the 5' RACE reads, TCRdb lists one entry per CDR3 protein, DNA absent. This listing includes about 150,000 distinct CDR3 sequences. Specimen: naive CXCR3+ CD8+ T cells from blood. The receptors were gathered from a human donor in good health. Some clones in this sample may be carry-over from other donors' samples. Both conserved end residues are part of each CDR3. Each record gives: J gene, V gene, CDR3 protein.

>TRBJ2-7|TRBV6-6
CASSHVGTGGYEQYF
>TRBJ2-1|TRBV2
CASGAGTSYNEQFF
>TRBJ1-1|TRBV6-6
CASSIRQGGGTEAFF
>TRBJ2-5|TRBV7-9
CASSQRLGDLETQYF
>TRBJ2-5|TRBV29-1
CSVGVARGWVDPSQETQYF
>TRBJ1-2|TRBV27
CASAWSAGVYGYTF
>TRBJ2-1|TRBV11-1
CASSLGQEPYNEQFF
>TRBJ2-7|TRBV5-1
CASSFVSSGSYEQYF
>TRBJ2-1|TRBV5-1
CASSLTSGSRNEQFF
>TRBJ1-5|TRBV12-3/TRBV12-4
CASSSRGQILPPQHF
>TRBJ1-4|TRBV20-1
CSAIDREWEKLFF
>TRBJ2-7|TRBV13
CASSLVPRDEQYF
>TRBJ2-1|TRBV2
CASRGVSKGHNEQFF
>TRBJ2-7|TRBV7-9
CASSPLRQGYEQYF
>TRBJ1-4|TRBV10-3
CAISGPGSNEKLFF
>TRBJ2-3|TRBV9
CASSVPSGGAYDTQYF
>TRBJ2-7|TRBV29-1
CSAPPRGGYEQYF
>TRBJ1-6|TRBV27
CASSFRQGNSPLHF
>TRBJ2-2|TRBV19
CASSADAANTGELFF
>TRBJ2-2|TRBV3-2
CASSQTPQGTGELFF
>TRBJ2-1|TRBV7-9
CAILPGTPNEQFF
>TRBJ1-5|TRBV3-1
CASSQDRGIQPQHF
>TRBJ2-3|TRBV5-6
CASSLVAPDTQYF
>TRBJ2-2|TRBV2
CATQGARTGELFF
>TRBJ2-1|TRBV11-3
CASSPRTGGRNEQFF
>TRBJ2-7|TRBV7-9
CASSPGFSQTASYEQYF
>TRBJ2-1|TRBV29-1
CSVGPPRDRVSDEQFF
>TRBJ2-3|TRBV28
CASRPLLPEGGTDTQNF
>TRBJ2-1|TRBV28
CASITANWTSYNEQFF
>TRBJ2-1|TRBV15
CATSREAGTSYNEQFF
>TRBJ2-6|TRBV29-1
CSVVGVSGANVLTF
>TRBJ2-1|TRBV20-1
CSARGTSGGPDFLEQFF
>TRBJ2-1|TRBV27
CASGLAGGSNEQFF
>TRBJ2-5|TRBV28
CASSKSGGLQETQYF
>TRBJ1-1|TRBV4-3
CASSQDRSVNTEAFF
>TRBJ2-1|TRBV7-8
CASSPRYRGSYNEQFF
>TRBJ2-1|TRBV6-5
CASSVGQGIEQFF
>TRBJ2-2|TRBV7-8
CASSSSYSYTGELFF
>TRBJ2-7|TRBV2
CASSQGRGYEQYF
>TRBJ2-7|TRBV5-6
CASSQGGRSSYEQYF
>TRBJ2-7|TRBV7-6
CASSPRAGGRDEQYF
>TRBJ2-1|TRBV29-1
CSFRQGTGYNEQFF
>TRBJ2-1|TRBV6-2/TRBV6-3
CASHTPGSTYNEQFF
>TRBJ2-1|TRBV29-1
CSVGGRTSYNEQFF
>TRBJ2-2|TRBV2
CASSLGGAAGELFF